This T cell receptor (beta chain) was observed in a study of Graves' ophthalmopathy and Graves' hyperthyroidism. Study-level background: At initial diagnosis, peripheral blood was obtained, and this preceded any treatment.

The sample holds a few counts of this clonotype. TCR beta CDR3 amplification used RNA transcripts. An opening RT-PCR round employed HTBI primers and preceded a second-round multiplex PCR. TCRdb independently ran MiXCR on the multiplex PCR reads; one entry per CDR3 protein. The data show about 620,000 distinct CDR3 sequences, about a fifth seen once. By definition, stable hyperthyroidism involved no ophthalmopathy within 18 months of follow-up. People with hyperthyroidism were aged 18 to 65 and newly diagnosed, under 2 months' duration. Symptoms, serum thyroxine and TRAb, thyroid ultrasound, and orbital computed tomography formed the diagnostic basis. The CDR3 is 18 amino acids. V shed 5 bases and J 4 bases; nucleotides not matched to a gene: 6. From germline, CDR1 is SGHAT and CDR2 FQNNGV.

The sample consisted of peripheral blood. The sequence was collected from a young woman with stable Graves' hyperthyroidism. Some clones in this sample may be carry-over from other donors' samples. The rearrangement links TRBV11-2 to TRBJ2-6; 15 bases are shared with TRBD2. In DNA, the CDR3 is TGTGCCAGCAGCATTGGACTAGCGGGAGGGCCAGGGGCCAACGTCCTGACTTTC. This gives the protein CASSIGLAGGPGANVLTF.